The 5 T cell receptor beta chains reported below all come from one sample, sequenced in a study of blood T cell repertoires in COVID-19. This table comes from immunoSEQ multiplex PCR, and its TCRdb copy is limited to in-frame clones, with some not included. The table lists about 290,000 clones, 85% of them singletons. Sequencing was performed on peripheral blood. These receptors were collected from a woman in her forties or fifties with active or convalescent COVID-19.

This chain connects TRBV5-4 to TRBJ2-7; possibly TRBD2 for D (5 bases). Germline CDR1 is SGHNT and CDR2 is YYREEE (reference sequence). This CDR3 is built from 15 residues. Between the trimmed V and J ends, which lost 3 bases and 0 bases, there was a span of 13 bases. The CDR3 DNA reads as TGTGCCAGCAGCTCCAGCGGCAGTTTCTCCTACGAGCAGTACTTC. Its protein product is CASSSSGSFSYEQYF.

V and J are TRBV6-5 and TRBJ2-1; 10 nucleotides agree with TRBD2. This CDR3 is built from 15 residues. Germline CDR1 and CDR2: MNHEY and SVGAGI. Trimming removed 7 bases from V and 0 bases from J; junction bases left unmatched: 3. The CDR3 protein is CASKPSGSSYNEQFF. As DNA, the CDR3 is TGTGCCAGCAAGCCTAGCGGGAGCTCCTACAATGAGCAGTTCTTC.

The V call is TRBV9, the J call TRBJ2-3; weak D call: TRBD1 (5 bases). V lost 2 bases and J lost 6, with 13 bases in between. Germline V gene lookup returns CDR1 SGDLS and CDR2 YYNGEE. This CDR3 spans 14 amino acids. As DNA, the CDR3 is TGTGCCAGCAGCGTGACCGACACAGGTGATACGCAGTATTTT. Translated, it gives CASSVTDTGDTQYF.

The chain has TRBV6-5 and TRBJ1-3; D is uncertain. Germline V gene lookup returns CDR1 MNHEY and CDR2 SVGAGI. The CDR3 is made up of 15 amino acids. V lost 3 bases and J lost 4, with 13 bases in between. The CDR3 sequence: CASSYGFAVGNTIYF. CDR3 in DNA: TGTGCCAGCAGTTATGGTTTCGCAGTAGGAAACACCATATATTTT.

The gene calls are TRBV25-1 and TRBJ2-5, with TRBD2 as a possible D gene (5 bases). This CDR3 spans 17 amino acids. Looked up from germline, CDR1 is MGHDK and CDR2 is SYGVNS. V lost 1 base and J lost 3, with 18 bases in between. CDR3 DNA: TGTGCCAGCAGTGAATTATCCACCAGAGCGGTCGAAGAGACCCAGTACTTC. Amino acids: CASSELSTRAVEETQYF. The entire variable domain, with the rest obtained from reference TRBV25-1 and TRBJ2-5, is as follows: EADIYQTPRYLVIGTGKKITLECSQTMGHDKMYWYQQDPGMELHLIHYSYGVNSTEKGDLSSESTVSRIRTEHFPLTLESARPSHTSQYLCASSELSTRAVEETQYFGPGTRLLVL.